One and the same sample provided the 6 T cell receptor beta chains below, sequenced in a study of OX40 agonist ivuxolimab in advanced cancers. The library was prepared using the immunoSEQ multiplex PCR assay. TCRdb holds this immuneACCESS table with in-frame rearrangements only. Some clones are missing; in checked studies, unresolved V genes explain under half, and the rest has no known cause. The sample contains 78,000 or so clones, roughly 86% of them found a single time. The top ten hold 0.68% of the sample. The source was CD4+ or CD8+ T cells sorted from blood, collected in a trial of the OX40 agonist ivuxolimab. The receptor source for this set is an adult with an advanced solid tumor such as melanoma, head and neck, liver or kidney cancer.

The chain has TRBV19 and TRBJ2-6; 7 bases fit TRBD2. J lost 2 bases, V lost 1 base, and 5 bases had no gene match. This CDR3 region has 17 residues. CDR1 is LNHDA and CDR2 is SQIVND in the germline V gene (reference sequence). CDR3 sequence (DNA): TGTGCCAGTAGTATAGGGACCGGGAGGACTGGGGCCAACGTCCTGACTTTC. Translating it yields CASSIGTGRTGANVLTF.

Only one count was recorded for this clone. The CDR3 protein is CASSFPRFPETQYF. In nucleotides, the CDR3 is TGTGCCAGCAGCTTCCCCAGGTTCCCGGAGACCCAGTACTTC. The chain links TRBV7-2 to TRBJ2-5; D is unresolved. CDR3 length: 14 residues. Per the germline V gene, CDR1 is SGHTA and CDR2 is FQGNSA. Trimming left V 3 bases short and J 5 bases short, with 13 bases between.

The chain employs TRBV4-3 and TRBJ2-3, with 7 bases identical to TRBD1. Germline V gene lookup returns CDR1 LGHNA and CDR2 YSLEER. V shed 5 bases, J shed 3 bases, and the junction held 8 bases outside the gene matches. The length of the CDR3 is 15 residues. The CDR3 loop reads CASSSYRGPTDTQYF. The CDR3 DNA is TGCGCCAGCAGCTCCTACAGGGGTCCGACAGATACGCAGTATTTT.

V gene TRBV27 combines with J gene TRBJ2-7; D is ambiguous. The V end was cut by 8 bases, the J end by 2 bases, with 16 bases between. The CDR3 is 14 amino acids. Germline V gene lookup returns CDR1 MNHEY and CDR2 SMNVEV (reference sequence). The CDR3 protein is CASGRLATTYEQYF. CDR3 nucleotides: TGTGCCAGCGGAAGACTTGCGACCACCTACGAGCAGTACTTC.

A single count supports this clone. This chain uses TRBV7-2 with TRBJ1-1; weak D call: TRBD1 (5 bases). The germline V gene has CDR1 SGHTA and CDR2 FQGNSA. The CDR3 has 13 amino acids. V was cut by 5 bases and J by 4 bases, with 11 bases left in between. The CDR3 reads CASSRPGGTEAFF. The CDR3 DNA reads TGTGCCAGCAGCCGACCGGGGGGCACTGAAGCTTTCTTT. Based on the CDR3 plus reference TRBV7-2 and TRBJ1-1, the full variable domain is GAGVSQSPSNKVTEKGKDVELRCDPISGHTALYWYRQSLGQGLEFLIYFQGNSAPDKSGLPSDRFSAERTGGSVSTLTIQRTQQEDSAVYLCASSRPGGTEAFFGQGTRLTVV.

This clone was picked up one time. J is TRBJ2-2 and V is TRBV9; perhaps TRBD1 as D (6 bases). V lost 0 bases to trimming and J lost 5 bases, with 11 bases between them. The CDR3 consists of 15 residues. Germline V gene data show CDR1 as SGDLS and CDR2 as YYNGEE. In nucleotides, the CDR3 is TGTGCCAGCAGCGTAGACGACAGGTCTACCGGGGAGCTGTTTTTT. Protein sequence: CASSVDDRSTGELFF. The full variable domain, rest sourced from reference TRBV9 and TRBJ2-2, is DSGVTQTPKHLITATGQRVTLRCSPRSGDLSVYWYQQSLDQGLQFLIQYYNGEERAKGNILERFSAQQFPDLHSELNLSSLELGDSALYFCASSVDDRSTGELFFGEGSRLTVL.